This T cell receptor beta chain was sequenced for a study of CD8+ T cells in alopecia areata. Reverse transcribed after extraction, RNA yielded cDNA as the sequencing template. Sequencing used immunoSEQ multiplex PCR; TCRdb keeps in-frame clones, though not all of them. The sample carries under 130,000 clones, 55% recorded once. The CDR3 sequence is 16 residues long. Per germline, CDR1 MGHRA and CDR2 YSYEKL. V lost 0 bases, J lost 4 bases, and 15 bases lay in between. The TCR sequence derives from a human donor in good health. The genes are TRBV4-1 and TRBJ1-2; D not certain. Sequencing used CD4+ T cells sorted from blood. This CDR3 is CASSQEVGVRSYGYTF. CDR3 sequence (DNA): TGCGCCAGCAGCCAAGAAGTTGGGGTTCGGAGCTATGGCTACACCTTC.